Presented here are 31 T cell receptor beta chains from one specimen sequenced in a study of blood T cell repertoires in COVID-19. The method was immunoSEQ multiplex PCR; TCRdb's version includes in-frame clones alone and lacks a portion of them. Of 150,000 or so clones in the sample, 80% to 90% were seen once. Input material: peripheral blood. The receptor set was obtained from a woman of 80 years or more with acute or convalescent COVID-19.

The chain carries TRBV15 and TRBJ2-5; 11 bases line up with TRBD2. The ends lost 3 bases at V and 4 bases at J; junction bases unmatched: 13. CDR3 size: 18 residues. Germline V gene sequence: CDR1 LNHNV, CDR2 YYDKDF (reference sequence). DNA for the CDR3: TGTGCCACCAGCAGTCTAAGATCGGTAGCGGGGGGGAGAGAGACCCAGTACTTC. It codes for CATSSLRSVAGGRETQYF.

The gene calls are TRBV2 and TRBJ2-1; the D gene is possibly TRBD2 (5 bases). Trimming left V 7 bases short and J 7 bases short, with 8 bases between. Germline CDR1 SNHLY, CDR2 FYNNEI. The CDR3 runs 11 residues. This CDR3 reads CASTRENEQFF. CDR3 DNA sequence: TGTGCCAGCACGAGGGAGAATGAGCAGTTCTTC.

The CDR3 protein is CASSSMGGPRQPQHF. The CDR3 nucleotides read TGTGCCAGCAGCTCAATGGGGGGGCCTAGGCAGCCCCAGCATTTT. This chain uses TRBV7-2 with TRBJ1-5; possible D gene TRBD1, 6 bases. The CDR3 has 15 residues. The germline gives CDR1 SGHTA, CDR2 FQGNSA. The ends were cut back, 4 bases at V and 7 bases at J, with 17 bases in the middle.

V and J are TRBV9 and TRBJ2-1; maybe TRBD2 (6 bases). Trimming removed 0 bases at V and 1 base at J, with 14 bases between. Looked up from germline, CDR1 is SGDLS and CDR2 is YYNGEE. The CDR3 is 17 amino acids. CDR3 coding DNA: TGTGCCAGCAGCGTAGAATGGCGGCGGGGATCCTACAATGAGCAGTTCTTC. It specifies CASSVEWRRGSYNEQFF.

This clone has only a few counts. V usage is TRBV5-4 and J usage is TRBJ2-1; 13 bases align to TRBD2. V was pared by 3 bases and J by 0 bases, with 9 bases of the junction left unmatched. The CDR3 is 19 amino acids. Germline V gene sequence: CDR1 SGHNT, CDR2 YYREEE (reference sequence). For the CDR3, the DNA is TGTGCCAGCAGCTCTGGGACTAGCGGGAATCCGTTCTCCTACAATGAGCAGTTCTTC. Amino acids: CASSSGTSGNPFSYNEQFF.

The V and J genes are TRBV9 and TRBJ2-2, with D maybe TRBD2 (6 bases). Trimming stripped 7 bases from V and 6 bases from J, with 10 bases between. CDR3 length: 12 amino acids. Germline assignment: CDR1 SGDLS and CDR2 YYNGEE. This CDR3 reads CASGREPGELFF. The CDR3 nucleotides are TGTGCCAGCGGGCGGGAACCCGGGGAGCTGTTTTTT. Variable domain in full (rest from reference TRBV9 and TRBJ2-2): DSGVTQTPKHLITATGQRVTLRCSPRSGDLSVYWYQQSLDQGLQFLIQYYNGEERAKGNILERFSAQQFPDLHSELNLSSLELGDSALYFCASGREPGELFFGEGSRLTVL.

The rearrangement links TRBV10-3 to TRBJ1-4, with 7 bases aligning to TRBD1. CDR3 length equals 15 residues. V dropped 2 bases and J dropped 8; count of bases not matched to a gene: 8. Per germline, CDR1 ENHRY and CDR2 SYGVKD. The CDR3 DNA is TGTGCCATCAGTGAGACGACAGGGCTTGGGGAAAAACTGTTTTTT. This gives the protein CAISETTGLGEKLFF.

The rearrangement uses TRBV5-1 and TRBJ2-5; the D gene is possibly TRBD2 (5 bases). Germline V gives CDR1 SGHRS, CDR2 YFSETQ. This CDR3 spans 14 amino acids. Trimming stripped 4 bases from V and 4 bases from J, with 14 bases between. CDR3 sequence: CASSPSRGSETQYF. The CDR3, as DNA: TGCGCCAGCAGCCCCAGTCGGGGTTCAGAGACCCAGTACTTC. Combining the CDR3 with reference TRBV5-1 and TRBJ2-5 gives the whole variable domain KAGVTQTPRYLIKTRGQQVTLSCSPISGHRSVSWYQQTPGQGLQFLFEYFSETQRNKGNFPGRFSGRQFSNSRSEMNVSTLELGDSALYLCASSPSRGSETQYFGPGTRLLVL.

The V and J genes are TRBV5-4 and TRBJ2-1; 8 bases map to TRBD2. This CDR3 comprises 15 residues. The J segment lost 5 bases and the V segment lost 0 bases, leaving 4 bases of the junction unmatched. CDR1 is SGHNT and CDR2 is YYREEE in the germline V gene (reference sequence). The CDR3 spells CASSLGGRTDNEQFF. The CDR3 DNA reads TGTGCCAGCAGCTTGGGCGGGAGGACGGACAATGAGCAGTTCTTC.

Written as DNA, the CDR3 is TGTGCCAGTAGTATAACCGGGGGGGACATCCACGAGCAGTACTTC. Translation: CASSITGGDIHEQYF. The genes are TRBV19 and TRBJ2-7, with 8 bases lining up with TRBD2. The CDR3 has 15 residues. Germline CDR1 reads LNHDA; CDR2 reads SQIVND (reference sequence). V shed 2 bases and J 5 bases; nucleotides not matched to a gene: 8.

This rearrangement joins TRBV18 to TRBJ2-7; TRBD2 agrees at 8 bases. This CDR3 is built from 14 residues. Germline CDR1 reads KGHSH; CDR2 reads LQKENI. V lost 9 bases and J lost 2; bases outside the gene matches: 9. The CDR3: CASSGAGGTYEQYF. CDR3 DNA sequence: TGTGCCAGTTCCGGTGCGGGGGGCACCTACGAGCAGTACTTC.

V and J are TRBV7-8 and TRBJ2-2; TRBD1 matches 9 bases. CDR1 is SGHVS and CDR2 is FQNEAQ in the germline V gene. The V segment lost 3 bases and the J segment 4 bases; nucleotides outside the gene matches: 0. The CDR3 runs 14 residues. CDR3 nucleotide sequence: TGTGCCAGCAGCTTGGACAGGGGCACCGGGGAGCTGTTTTTT. Translated: CASSLDRGTGELFF.

Concerning this clone itself: One end of the junction is discordant with germline, which a read error may explain. The chain is built from TRBV7-7 and TRBJ1-4, with D unclear. The CDR3 spans 12 residues. Germline values: CDR1 SSHAT, CDR2 FNYEAQ (reference sequence). CDR3 coding DNA: TGTGCTAGCAGGAGTCATAATGAAAAACTGTTTTTT. Translation: CASRSHNEKLFF.

The chain has TRBV18 and TRBJ2-5; no clear D gene. Germline loops: CDR1 KGHSH, CDR2 LQKENI. The V and J ends lost 0 bases and 4 bases respectively, with 6 bases between them. The CDR3 sequence is 13 residues long. CDR3 sequence (DNA): TGTGCCAGCTCACCACCGGCCACAGAGACCCAGTACTTC. Protein product: CASSPPATETQYF.

Written as DNA, the CDR3 is TGTGCCAGTAACGTACATATCTCTGGGGCCAACGTCCTGACTTTC. It yields the protein CASNVHISGANVLTF. The chain combines TRBV19 with TRBJ2-6; unclear D gene. The CDR3 loop spans 15 amino acids. The V and J ends lost 7 bases and 0 bases respectively, with 10 bases between them. Per germline, CDR1 LNHDA and CDR2 SQIVND (reference sequence).

This chain connects TRBV2 to TRBJ2-4, with D maybe TRBD1 (7 bases). The CDR3 runs 13 residues. In germline, CDR1 is SNHLY, CDR2 FYNNEI. The ends were cut back, 3 bases at V and 7 bases at J, with 10 bases in the middle. DNA of the CDR3: TGTGCCAGCAGTGACGCAGGGGGGAACATTCAGTACTTC. This sequence encodes CASSDAGGNIQYF.

The chain couples TRBV10-3 to TRBJ1-5; a weak D match, TRBD1 (5 bases). The CDR3 length is 14 residues. Germline V gene sequence: CDR1 ENHRY, CDR2 SYGVKD. Trimming left V 0 bases short and J 9 bases short, with 12 bases between. CDR3 bases: TGTGCCATCAGTGAGTCGGGGGGTGTCCGGCCCCAGCATTTT. As protein: CAISESGGVRPQHF.

The chain carries TRBV2 and TRBJ1-5; a weak D match, TRBD1 (5 bases). CDR1 and CDR2 from the germline V gene are SNHLY and FYNNEI. With 6 bases removed from V and 4 bases from J, the gap between germline ends came to 13 bases. The CDR3 runs to 14 residues. DNA of the CDR3: TGTGCCAGCAGCGGCCAGGGTGCGAATCAGCCCCAGCATTTT. It encodes CASSGQGANQPQHF.

As concerns this clone: One end of the junction does not line up with germline, which may come from a read error. This rearrangement joins TRBV7-2 to TRBJ1-2; 7 bases match TRBD1. CDR3 length equals 13 residues. In germline, CDR1 is SGHTA, CDR2 FQGNSA. The CDR3 coding sequence is TGTGCCAGCAACAAAGGCCCCAGGGGGTTGGTTCTATGG. Its protein is CASNKGPRGLVLW.

The rearrangement uses TRBV7-2 and TRBJ2-1; TRBD2 might be the D (5 bases). V was trimmed by 1 base and J by 6 bases, leaving 19 bases between them. The germline gives CDR1 SGHTA, CDR2 FQGNSA. The CDR3 contains 17 residues. CDR3 sequence: CASSLVLLARRINEQFF. Here the CDR3 DNA reads TGTGCCAGCAGCTTAGTTTTGCTAGCCAGAAGAATCAATGAGCAGTTCTTC.

The V gene is TRBV9, the J gene TRBJ2-1, with D possibly TRBD2 on 6 matching bases. Looked up from germline, CDR1 is SGDLS and CDR2 is YYNGEE. Trimming removed 0 bases at V and 1 base at J, with 8 bases between. The CDR3 covers 15 residues. The CDR3 bases are TGTGCCAGCAGCGTAGGCGGGAATTCCTACAATGAGCAGTTCTTC. This translates into CASSVGGNSYNEQFF.

CDR3 loop: CASSSTGPIGTDTQYF. The CDR3 DNA reads as TGTGCCAGCAGCTCGACAGGGCCAATAGGCACAGATACGCAGTATTTT. The V and J genes are TRBV7-6 and TRBJ2-3, with 7 bases identical to TRBD1. The length of the CDR3 is 16 residues. V lost 4 bases, J lost 1 base, and 8 bases stayed unmatched. CDR1 and CDR2 from the germline V gene are SGHVS and FNYEAQ. Drawing the rest from reference TRBV7-6 and TRBJ2-3, the complete variable domain is GAGVSQSPRYKVTKRGQDVALRCDPISGHVSLYWYRQALGQGPEFLTYFNYEAQQDKSGLPNDRFSAERPEGSISTLTIQRTEQRDSAMYRCASSSTGPIGTDTQYFGPGTRLTVL.

The rearrangement joins TRBV7-2 to TRBJ2-1, with 9 bases matching TRBD1. V lost 7 bases, J lost 8 bases, and 9 bases stayed unmatched. The CDR3 is 14 amino acids. CDR1 is SGHTA and CDR2 is FQGNSA in the germline V gene. The CDR3 region is CASTLTGGTDEQFF. In DNA form, the CDR3 reads TGTGCCAGCACCCTAACAGGGGGCACGGATGAGCAGTTCTTC.

This chain connects TRBV5-4 to TRBJ2-3, with 7 bases matching TRBD2. The CDR3 loop spans 16 amino acids. The J segment lost 0 bases and the V segment lost 4 bases, leaving 8 bases of the junction unmatched. Germline-derived CDR1 and CDR2 are SGHNT and YYREEE (reference sequence). CDR3 sequence (DNA): TGTGCCAGCAGCCTGGGACTATTTAGCAGCACAGATACGCAGTATTTT. It codes for CASSLGLFSSTDTQYF.

V usage is TRBV4-2 and J usage is TRBJ2-1, with 7 bases matching TRBD2. The CDR3 totals 14 residues. CDR1 and CDR2 (germline): LGHNA, YNFKEQ. V dropped 8 bases and J dropped 5; count of bases not matched to a gene: 9. Here the CDR3 reads CASAQRGENNEQFF. In nucleotides, the CDR3 is TGTGCCAGCGCGCAACGGGGGGAGAACAATGAGCAGTTCTTC.

This clone has just one count. The chain employs TRBV14 and TRBJ2-1, with D tentatively TRBD1 (6 bases). V lost 3 bases and J lost 1, with 10 bases in between. This CDR3 is 15 amino acids long. CDR1 SGHDN and CDR2 FVKESK come from the germline V gene. CDR3 residues: CASSQDRQSYNEQFF. CDR3 in DNA: TGTGCCAGCAGCCAGGACAGACAATCCTACAATGAGCAGTTCTTC.

J is TRBJ1-2 and V is TRBV6-6; D ambiguous. The CDR3 is made up of 13 amino acids. V was trimmed by 10 bases and J by 4 bases, leaving 16 bases between them. Germline V lookup: CDR1 MNHNY, CDR2 SVGAGI (reference sequence). The CDR3 spells CANKEGPFYGYTF. The CDR3 DNA sequence: TGTGCCAACAAGGAGGGTCCATTCTATGGCTACACCTTC.

This clone was seen just once. This chain connects TRBV5-1 to TRBJ2-2, with D tentatively TRBD1 (7 bases). The V and J ends lost 5 bases and 10 bases respectively, with 15 bases between them. The CDR3 length is 13 residues. The germline CDR1 and CDR2 sequences are SGHRS and YFSETQ. The CDR3, as DNA: TGCGCCAGCAGGAAGGAGGGGGCCTCGGAGCTGTTTTTT. Translated, it gives CASRKEGASELFF. Drawing the rest from reference TRBV5-1 and TRBJ2-2, the complete variable domain is KAGVTQTPRYLIKTRGQQVTLSCSPISGHRSVSWYQQTPGQGLQFLFEYFSETQRNKGNFPGRFSGRQFSNSRSEMNVSTLELGDSALYLCASRKEGASELFFGEGSRLTVL.

CDR3 protein: CASSLDKNTEAFF. Written as DNA, the CDR3 is TGTGCCAGCAGCTTGGACAAGAACACTGAAGCTTTCTTT. The rearrangement uses TRBV5-6 and TRBJ1-1, with D unclear. Trimming took off 0 bases at V and 1 base at J, with 4 bases between the two ends. From germline, CDR1 is SGHDT and CDR2 YYEEEE. This CDR3 has 13 amino acids.

The rearrangement joins TRBV7-2 to TRBJ2-6; 7 bases match TRBD1. CDR1 SGHTA and CDR2 FQGNSA come from the germline V gene. The CDR3 loop spans 16 amino acids. J gave up 0 bases and V 5 bases, and 4 bases lay outside the gene matches. CDR3 in amino acids: CASSKGTASGANVLTF. The CDR3 nucleotides are TGTGCCAGCAGCAAGGGGACAGCCTCTGGGGCCAACGTCCTGACTTTC.

The rearrangement joins TRBV28 to TRBJ1-2; perhaps TRBD1 as D (5 bases). The CDR3 length is 15 residues. The V end was cut by 9 bases, the J end by 4 bases, with 21 bases between. Germline V CDR1 and CDR2: MDHEN, SYDVKM. The chain's CDR3 is CASYTGTPGGYGYTF. The CDR3 DNA is TGTGCCAGTTATACCGGGACTCCGGGGGGCTATGGCTACACCTTC.